Listed below are T cell receptor beta chains from one sample, sequenced in a study of cytotoxic CD8 clonotypes in ibrutinib-treated CLL. Data came from immunoSEQ multiplex PCR; TCRdb stores just in-frame clones and leaves some out. The sample lists roughly 220,000 clones, 79% occurring once. The source was PBMCs, collected after 12 months of ibrutinib treatment. The receptor source for this set is a human donor with chronic lymphocytic leukemia. CDR3s include the opening cysteine and the closing phenylalanine or tryptophan. A D gene is named only where the DNA matches it firmly. Clone size appears in some rows only: once, few, many, or a class for an expanded clone.

DNA | CDR3 | J | V | size | D
TGCGCCAGCGGGCCCTCAACAGGAGGCACGGACAATGAGCAGTTCTTC | CASGPSTGGTDNEQFF | TRBJ2-1 | TRBV5-1 | few | NA
TGTGCCAGCAGCCCCACAGGTCCAGCCTACAATGAGCAGTTCTTC | CASSPTGPAYNEQFF | TRBJ2-1 | TRBV11-2 | NA | NA
TGTGCCAGCAGCGTGGAAGGGACAGGGGGAGAGACCCAGTACTTC | CASSVEGTGGETQYF | TRBJ2-5 | TRBV9 | NA | TRBD1
TGTGCCAGCAGGCCGGGACTCCTCCTCCACGAGCAGTACTTC | CASRPGLLLHEQYF | TRBJ2-7 | TRBV28 | NA | NA
TGTGCCAGCAGCTTTTCACCGGGACAGGGTTGGGAAAAACTGTTTTTT | CASSFSPGQGWEKLFF | TRBJ1-4 | TRBV11-2 | NA | TRBD1
TGTGCCAGCAGGCGGGGACAGGGGGTTTACGAGCAGTACTTC | CASRRGQGVYEQYF | TRBJ2-7 | TRBV6-5 | NA | TRBD1
TGTGCCAGCAGTTACTCGAGGCAGGGAGGCTACGAGCAGTACTTC | CASSYSRQGGYEQYF | TRBJ2-7 | TRBV6-7 | NA | NA
TGTGCCAGCAGTTACCAGGGGAATGAGCAGTTCTTC | CASSYQGNEQFF | TRBJ2-1 | TRBV6-5 | NA | NA
TGTGCCAACGGGAGAAATAGCAATCAGCCCCAGCATTTT | CANGRNSNQPQHF | TRBJ1-5 | TRBV6-6 | NA | NA
TGTGCCAGCAGCACGCGGGGCACCAACACCGGGGAGCTGTTTTTT | CASSTRGTNTGELFF | TRBJ2-2 | TRBV9 | NA | NA
TGTGCCAGCAGCCCTACCCAGGGAAGGGAGCAGTACTTC | CASSPTQGREQYF | TRBJ2-7 | TRBV9 | few | NA
TGTGCCTGGAGTGTACCCTGGGATTCACCCCTCCACTTT | CAWSVPWDSPLHF | TRBJ1-6 | TRBV30 | NA | NA
TGTGCCAGCAGTTACTCAGGAAGACTTAACTATGGCTACACCTTC | CASSYSGRLNYGYTF | TRBJ1-2 | TRBV6-5 | once | NA
TGTGCCAGCTCGCCCTACAGGGGGCCGGCGGGGGAGCAGTACTTC | CASSPYRGPAGEQYF | TRBJ2-7 | TRBV18 | NA | TRBD1
TGTGCCAGCAGTCGGGACGCTGAAGCTTTCTTT | CASSRDAEAFF | TRBJ1-1 | TRBV6-5 | NA | NA
TGCGCCAGCAGCCAAGGTAGCGGGAGGGCCCGGGGCAATGAGCAGTTCTTC | CASSQGSGRARGNEQFF | TRBJ2-1 | TRBV4-1 | NA | TRBD2
TGCGCCAGCTTAGACCATCTTTACGAGCAGTACTTC | CASLDHLYEQYF | TRBJ2-7 | TRBV5-1 | NA | NA
TGTGCCAGTAGGGAGGGAGGGGAGACCCAGTACTTC | CASREGGETQYF | TRBJ2-5 | TRBV19 | NA | TRBD2
TGTGCCTGGAGCCTGGCAGAGACCCAGTACTTC | CAWSLAETQYF | TRBJ2-5 | TRBV30 | once | NA
TGTGCCAGCAGTGAAGGCAGGGGTGGCACTGAAGCTTTCTTT | CASSEGRGGTEAFF | TRBJ1-1 | TRBV6-1 | few | NA
TGTGCCAGCAGCCTGCTCGGGACTACCTACGAGCAGTACTTC | CASSLLGTTYEQYF | TRBJ2-7 | TRBV7-8 | NA | TRBD2
TGTGCCAGCAGCTTAGTGTCGGGGCCGGGGCAGTTCTTC | CASSLVSGPGQFF | TRBJ2-1 | TRBV7-9 | NA | NA
TGTGCCAGCAGTTTGATCGGATATACGCAGTATTTT | CASSLIGYTQYF | TRBJ2-3 | TRBV28 | NA | NA
TGCGCCAGCAGCTTGTGGGGACAGCCGAACACTGAAGCTTTCTTT | CASSLWGQPNTEAFF | TRBJ1-1 | TRBV5-1 | NA | TRBD1
TGCAGCGTGCAGCAAGAGACCCAGTACTTC | CSVQQETQYF | TRBJ2-5 | TRBV29-1 | once | NA
TGTGCCAGCAGCTTAGTTAGGTGGGCAGATACGCAGTATTTT | CASSLVRWADTQYF | TRBJ2-3 | TRBV7-8 | NA | NA
TGTGCCAGCTGGCCTGGACCTAGCACAGATACGCAGTATTTT | CASWPGPSTDTQYF | TRBJ2-3 | TRBV7-9 | NA | NA
TGTGCCAGCAGCCAAGGAGCCTTGGCAGGGGGCTATGGCTACACCTTC | CASSQGALAGGYGYTF | TRBJ1-2 | TRBV4-2 | NA | TRBD1